This record covers a single TCR beta chain. This sample stems from a study of blood T cell repertoires in COVID-19. Participants were placed into cohorts based on the clinical history they reported. Methods used by the authors: Cell counts per sample came from amplifying reference gene primers. The table came from immunoSEQ multiplex PCR; TCRdb's copy has only in-frame clones and leaves some out. V and J calls plus clone size are reproduced from that table; the DNA served to infer D and trimming. The sample holds 270,000 or so clones, 70% to 90% seen once. V shed 5 bases and J 3 bases; nucleotides not matched to a gene: 3. The CDR3 has 13 residues. The germline CDR1 and CDR2 sequences are SGHTA and FQGNSA.

This receptor was identified in a woman in her 30s with acute COVID-19. V gene TRBV7-2 combines with J gene TRBJ2-7; 8 bases match TRBD1. The specimen was PBMCs or T cells enriched from blood (not recorded which). The CDR3 sequence: CASSRQGRYEQYF. Here the CDR3 DNA reads TGTGCCAGCAGCCGACAGGGGCGCTACGAGCAGTACTTC.